The rows below give T cell receptor beta chains drawn from one sample of a study of cytomegalovirus exposure and HLA in healthy donors. The data were produced by immunoSEQ multiplex PCR, yet TCRdb's version contains in-frame clones alone and is incomplete. Among approximately 180,000 clones listed, around 85% were seen once. Material for sequencing was PBMCs. The receptors here all came from a man aged 18-30 years in good health and CMV-seronegative. Both conserved end residues are trimmed from each CDR3. Each record gives: V gene, J gene, D gene, CDR3 protein. A D gene is named only where the DNA matches it firmly.

TRBV10-1	TRBJ2-5	TRBD2	ASSDRGLAGAQETQY
TRBV27	TRBJ2-5	.	ASSLLGRQETQY
TRBV7-6	TRBJ1-4	.	ASSLAGAANEKLF
TRBV28	TRBJ1-1	.	ASSRGSGDPRNTEAF
TRBV5-1	TRBJ2-3	TRBD1	ASSLLITRGTGEADTQY
TRBV15	TRBJ2-1	.	ATSRAPRGSYNEQF
TRBV9	TRBJ2-6	.	ASSVQGSGANVLT
TRBV18	TRBJ2-5	TRBD2	ASSRTSGSETQY
TRBV7-2	TRBJ2-7	.	ASSLELLFIEQY
TRBV6-4	TRBJ2-3	TRBD1	ASRQGGGTDTQY
TRBV11-2	TRBJ1-1	TRBD1	ASSSLRGSATEAF
TRBV5-4	TRBJ2-7	TRBD2	ASSSSRTSGIGEQY
TRBV6-5	TRBJ1-1	.	ASSYSGALGTEAF
TRBV5-8	TRBJ2-3	.	ASSRFGGRGGTDTQY
TRBV7-8	TRBJ1-1	TRBD1	ASSLAGTANTEAF
TRBV28	TRBJ1-5	.	AGGGSNQPQH
TRBV5-1	TRBJ2-2	.	ASSLQRQNTGELF
TRBV7-9	TRBJ1-4	.	SSSLSANSPNEKLF
TRBV25-1	TRBJ1-3	.	ASSERGSGNTIY
TRBV18	TRBJ2-7	.	ASSPGGQARYEQY
TRBV7-2	TRBJ2-7	TRBD2	ASSFERGSSYEQY
TRBV19	TRBJ1-5	.	ASSSQASLVNQPQH
TRBV7-7	.	.	ASSPAGSYEQY
TRBV4-1	TRBJ2-7	TRBD2	ASSQVTGGAYEQY